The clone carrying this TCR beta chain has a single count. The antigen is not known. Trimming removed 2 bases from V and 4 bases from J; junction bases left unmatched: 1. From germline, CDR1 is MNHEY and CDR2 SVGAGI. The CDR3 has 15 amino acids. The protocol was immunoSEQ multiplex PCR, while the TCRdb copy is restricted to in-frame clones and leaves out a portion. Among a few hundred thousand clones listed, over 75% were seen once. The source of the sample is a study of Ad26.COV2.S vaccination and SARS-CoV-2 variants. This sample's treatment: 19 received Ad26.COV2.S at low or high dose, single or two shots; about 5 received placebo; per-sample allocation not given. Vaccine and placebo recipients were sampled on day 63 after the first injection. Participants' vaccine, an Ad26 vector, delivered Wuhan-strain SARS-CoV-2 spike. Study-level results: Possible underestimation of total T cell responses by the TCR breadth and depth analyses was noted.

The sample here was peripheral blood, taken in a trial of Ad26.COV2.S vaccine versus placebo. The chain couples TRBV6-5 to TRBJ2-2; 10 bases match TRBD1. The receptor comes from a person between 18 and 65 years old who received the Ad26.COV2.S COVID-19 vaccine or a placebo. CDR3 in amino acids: CASSYGTGATGELFF. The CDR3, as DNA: TGTGCCAGCAGTTACGGGACAGGGGCCACCGGGGAGCTGTTTTTT.